The 29 T cell receptor beta chains below come from one sample, sequenced in a study of immune heterogeneity within non-small cell lung tumors. Template input, which was bulk tumor genomic DNA, totaled 600 ng per sample. Several spatially distant biopsies were obtained per primary tumor intraoperatively. Curative surgical treatment was performed in patients who had newly diagnosed, untreated non-small cell lung cancer. Multiplex PCR relied on 32 V and 13 J primers to amplify TCR beta CDR3. TCRdb reprocessed the multiplex PCR reads with MiXCR, giving one entry per CDR3 protein. Of 15,000 or so distinct CDR3 sequences listed, roughly 29% are singletons. The sequenced sample was lung tumor tissue. The receptors here all came from a middle-aged man with non-small cell lung cancer.

This clonotype was seen many times. V gene TRBV5-1 combines with J gene TRBJ1-5; D unresolved. V lost 0 bases and J 2 bases, leaving 6 bases between the germline ends. The CDR3 loop spans 14 amino acids. CDR1 SGHRS and CDR2 YFSETQ come from the germline V gene. CDR3 region: CASSLDSGNQPQHF. The DNA of the CDR3 is TGCGCCAGCAGCTTGGACAGCGGCAATCAGCCCCAGCATTTT.

As regards this clonotype: A much larger clonotype is one base distant, so this may be a read error. The chain carries TRBV11-2 and TRBJ1-1; D is uncertain. Trimming left V 1 base short and J 1 base short, with 16 bases between. CDR1 and CDR2 (germline): SGHAT, FQNNGV. This CDR3 region has 17 residues. The CDR3 nucleotides read TGTGCCAGCAGCTTAGGGGTAGGTCAAGGAAGGAACACTGAAGCTTTCTTT. Translation gives CASSLGVGQGRNTEAFF.

This clonotype appeared a few times. Given a much more abundant clone one base away, this may be a read error. The J gene is TRBJ2-7, the V gene TRBV27; perhaps TRBD1 as D (5 bases). CDR1 is MNHEY, CDR2 SMNVEV, per germline (reference sequence). Trimming took off 10 bases at V and 5 bases at J, with 12 bases between the two ends. The CDR3 contains 11 residues. The CDR3 DNA is TGTGCCATCAGGGCTGGGAACGAGCAGTACTTC. Its translation: CAIRAGNEQYF.

This clonotype is medium-sized in the sample. V usage is TRBV5-1 and J usage is TRBJ2-7; D possibly uses TRBD1 or TRBD2 (5 bases each). Trimming removed 0 bases from V and 5 bases from J, with 15 bases in between. The CDR3 contains 15 residues. The germline CDR1 and CDR2 sequences are SGHRS and YFSETQ. As DNA, the CDR3 is TGCGCCAGCAGCTTGGAGGGCAGGGAGTTGCACGAGCAGTACTTC. Its protein product is CASSLEGRELHEQYF.

This clonotype is judged medium-sized. This chain uses TRBV20-1 with TRBJ1-3, with 9 bases matching TRBD1. CDR1 and CDR2 from the germline V gene are DFQATT and SNEGSKA (reference sequence). The J segment lost 0 bases and the V segment lost 3 bases, leaving 3 bases of the junction unmatched. The CDR3 covers 15 residues. The CDR3 DNA reads as TGCAGTGCTAGCCGGACAGGGGTCTCTGGAAACACCATATATTTT. This codes for CSASRTGVSGNTIYF.

This clonotype was observed many times. This chain joins TRBV20-1 and TRBJ1-5; possibly TRBD1 for D (5 bases). The germline V gene encodes CDR1 DFQATT and CDR2 SNEGSKA (reference sequence). This CDR3 region has 16 residues. V dropped 6 bases and J dropped 0 bases, with 18 bases sitting between them. DNA of the CDR3: TGCAGTGCCCTTCTCAGCGGGGGATTTAGCAATCAGCCCCAGCATTTT. It yields the protein CSALLSGGFSNQPQHF.

The chain carries TRBV5-1 and TRBJ2-3, with D uncertain. Germline V gene sequence: CDR1 SGHRS, CDR2 YFSETQ. V dropped 0 bases and J dropped 0 bases, with 5 bases sitting between them. The CDR3 contains 14 residues. CDR3 sequence (DNA): TGCGCCAGCAGCTTGGCCGAAAGCACAGATACGCAGTATTTT. Protein sequence: CASSLAESTDTQYF.

V usage is TRBV2 and J usage is TRBJ1-2; D gene ambiguous. V was clipped by 7 bases and J by 4 bases, with 10 bases between them. Germline V gives CDR1 SNHLY, CDR2 FYNNEI. The CDR3 sequence is 12 residues long. Here the CDR3 DNA reads TGTGCCAGCACCAGAAACACCTATGGCTACACCTTC. Its protein product is CASTRNTYGYTF.

This clonotype was recorded a few times. This chain uses TRBV20-1 with TRBJ2-1; maybe TRBD2 (6 bases). CDR3 length: 17 residues. Germline CDR1 reads DFQATT; CDR2 reads SNEGSKA (reference sequence). Trimming stripped 0 bases from V and 0 bases from J, with 15 bases between. In nucleotides, the CDR3 is TGCAGTGCTAGAGATCGGAGTAGCGGTTTCTCCTACAATGAGCAGTTCTTC. This encodes CSARDRSSGFSYNEQFF.

The chain recombines TRBV3-1 with TRBJ1-4; unclear D gene. CDR3 length: 13 amino acids. Germline-derived CDR1 and CDR2 are LGHDT and YNNKEL (reference sequence). V was pared by 2 bases and J by 8 bases, with 9 bases between. The CDR3 nucleotides read TGTGCCAGCAGCCAAAACCGCCTAGAAAAACTGTTTTTT. This codes for CASSQNRLEKLFF.

Note on this clonotype: A much larger clone lies one base from this, so it may be a read error. DNA of the CDR3: TGTGCCAGCCGTCCCGAGCGGTCCTACGAGCAGTACTTC. The encoded protein is CASRPERSYEQYF. The V gene is TRBV7-2, the J gene TRBJ2-7; TRBD2 is a possible D gene (5 bases). V was trimmed by 8 bases and J by 1 base, leaving 12 bases between them. From germline, CDR1 is SGHTA and CDR2 FQGNSA. This CDR3 has 13 amino acids. The full variable domain, its missing parts supplied by reference TRBV7-2 and TRBJ2-7, is GAGVSQSPSNKVTEKGKDVELRCDPISGHTALYWYRQSLGQGLEFLIYFQGNSAPDKSGLPSDRFSAERTGGSVSTLTIQRTQQEDSAVYLCASRPERSYEQYFGPGTRLTVT.

A single count supports this clonotype. This clone may be a read error of a much larger clone one base away. The CDR3 region has the DNA TGTGCCAGCTGCGTAGGGACAGGGGGCTATGCACCCTACGAGCAGTACTTC. It specifies CASCVGTGGYAPYEQYF. The chain recombines TRBV9 with TRBJ2-7; TRBD1 matches 12 bases. The CDR3 totals 17 residues. Germline CDR1 is SGDLS and CDR2 is YYNGEE. The full variable domain, rest sourced from reference TRBV9 and TRBJ2-7, is DSGVTQTPKHLITATGQRVTLRCSPRSGDLSVYWYQQSLDQGLQFLIQYYNGEERAKGNILERFSAQQFPDLHSELNLSSLELGDSALYFCASCVGTGGYAPYEQYFGPGTRLTVT.

The chain joins TRBV7-2 to TRBJ2-5; tentatively, D is TRBD2 (5 bases). This CDR3 region has 14 residues. The germline V and J ends were trimmed by 1 base and 3 bases, with 9 bases remaining between them. Germline assignment: CDR1 SGHTA and CDR2 FQGNSA. CDR3 amino acids: CASSLGFGEETQYF. In nucleotides, the CDR3 is TGTGCCAGCAGCTTAGGTTTCGGGGAAGAGACCCAGTACTTC.

The table lists this clonotype with a few counts. Given a much more abundant clone one base away, this may be a read error. The rearrangement uses TRBV5-1 and TRBJ1-2, with D hard to call. The V gene's germline CDR1 is SGHRS and CDR2 YFSETQ. There are 14 residues in the CDR3. The CDR3: CASSEVWGSYDYTF. CDR3 DNA: TGCGCCAGCAGCGAGGTGTGGGGATCCTATGACTACACCTTC.

This clonotype turned up a few times. This chain links TRBV7-3 with TRBJ2-3; the match to TRBD1 covers 7 bases. With 1 base clipped from V and 4 bases from J, the junction kept 5 bases outside the gene matches. CDR1 is SGHTA, CDR2 FQGTGA, per germline. The CDR3 runs 15 residues. For the CDR3, the DNA is TGTGCCAGCAGCTTAAAGCGTCAGGGGGCAGATACGCAGTATTTT. The encoded protein is CASSLKRQGADTQYF. Using reference TRBV7-3 and TRBJ2-3 for the parts outside the CDR3, the full variable domain is GAGVSQTPSNKVTEKGKYVELRCDPISGHTALYWYRQSLGQGPEFLIYFQGTGAADDSGLPNDRFFAVRPEGSVSTLKIQRTERGDSAVYLCASSLKRQGADTQYFGPGTRLTVL.

Comments on this clonotype: Possible read error: a much larger clone is one base away. The rearrangement uses TRBV6-5 and TRBJ2-2, with TRBD2 matching over 7 bases. V was pared by 0 bases and J by 7 bases, with 14 bases of the junction left unmatched. The CDR3 is made up of 18 amino acids. From germline, CDR1 is MNHEY and CDR2 SVGAGI. For the CDR3, the DNA is TGTGCCAGCAGTTACTCGATTCTGGCGGGAGACCGCAGCGGGGAGCTGTTTTTT. Its translation is CASSYSILAGDRSGELFF.

The table lists this clonotype with many counts. The chain links TRBV20-1 to TRBJ1-1, with D maybe TRBD1 (5 bases). The CDR3 consists of 13 residues. Germline V gene sequence: CDR1 DFQATT, CDR2 SNEGSKA (reference sequence). V was clipped by 1 base and J by 0 bases, with 6 bases between them. The CDR3 DNA is TGCAGTGCTAGAGGCAGGGTGAACACTGAAGCTTTCTTT. It translates to CSARGRVNTEAFF.

This clonotype was detected a few times. This sequence joins TRBV19 and TRBJ2-1; 8 bases line up with TRBD2. The germline V gene encodes CDR1 LNHDA and CDR2 SQIVND (reference sequence). V was clipped by 3 bases and J by 9 bases; unmatched bases: 13. The CDR3 is made up of 16 amino acids. The CDR3 region has the DNA TGTGCCAGTAGTATTGGATCCTCGTTTCGGGGGGGTGAGCAGTTCTTC. Protein: CASSIGSSFRGGEQFF. Supplemented by reference TRBV19 and TRBJ2-1, the full variable domain reads DGGITQSPKYLFRKEGQNVTLSCEQNLNHDAMYWYRQDPGQGLRLIYYSQIVNDFQKGDIAEGYSVSREKKESFPLTVTSAQKNPTAFYLCASSIGSSFRGGEQFFGPGTRLTVL.

On this clonotype itself: A much more abundant neighbour one base away suggests this may be a read error. The chain uses TRBV20-1 and TRBJ2-1, with D unresolved. V was shortened by 0 bases and J by 10 bases, with 22 bases between the two germline ends. The CDR3 extends over 16 amino acids. Germline V gives CDR1 DFQATT, CDR2 SNEGSKA (reference sequence). CDR3 protein: CSARDFAQHSQLEQFF. The CDR3 DNA follows: TGCAGTGCTAGAGATTTCGCGCAGCACTCCCAGTTGGAGCAGTTCTTC.

This clonotype was recorded many times. The CDR3 DNA is TGTGCCAGCTCACCAGGACGGGCGGAAACCGGGGAGCTGTTTTTT. Translating it yields CASSPGRAETGELFF. The rearrangement joins TRBV18 to TRBJ2-2, with D unclear. Trimming removed 2 bases at V and 5 bases at J, with 12 bases between. The CDR3 sequence is 15 residues long. Germline V CDR1 and CDR2: KGHSH, LQKENI.

This clonotype occurred many times. The chain couples TRBV20-1 to TRBJ2-3, with 8 bases matching TRBD2. V gave up 7 bases and J gave up 2 bases; unmatched junction bases: 5. This CDR3 has 13 residues. Germline V gene sequence: CDR1 DFQATT, CDR2 SNEGSKA (reference sequence). Here the CDR3 reads CSGGSGVTDTQYF. As DNA, the CDR3 is TGCAGTGGAGGTAGCGGGGTCACAGATACGCAGTATTTT.

In regard to this clonotype: Mismatch with germline at one junction end may stem from a read error. This chain links TRBV7-9 with TRBJ1-4; D gene unclear. The CDR3 has 14 amino acids. Germline lookup yields CDR1 SEHNR and CDR2 FQNEAQ (reference sequence). CDR3 in amino acids: CARSLVGKTEKLFF. CDR3 nucleotide sequence: TGTGCCAGGAGCTTAGTAGGGAAAACCGAAAAACTGTTTTTT.

As regards this clonotype: Sequence at one end of the junction differs from germline and may be a read error. The V and J genes are TRBV7-2 and TRBJ2-5; D is perhaps TRBD1 (5 bases). CDR3 length equals 15 residues. Germline CDR1 is SGHTA and CDR2 is FQGNSA. CDR3 sequence (DNA): TGTGCCAGCAGCTTAGGGGGTGCAGGGAAAGAGAACCAGTACTTC. Translating gives CASSLGGAGKENQYF.

This clonotype is judged medium-sized. The chain joins TRBV5-4 to TRBJ2-7; TRBD2 is a possible D gene (6 bases). The V gene lost 3 bases and the J gene lost 0 bases, with 13 bases spanning the gap. The CDR3 loop spans 15 amino acids. CDR1 and CDR2 from the germline V gene are SGHNT and YYREEE (reference sequence). This CDR3 is CASSSRDGSSYEQYF. The CDR3 DNA reads TGTGCCAGCAGCTCTCGTGACGGGAGCTCCTACGAGCAGTACTTC.

This clonotype was detected many times. The genes are TRBV19 and TRBJ1-1; D perhaps matches TRBD1 (6 bases). V gave up 11 bases and J gave up 5 bases, with 18 bases separating them. The germline gives CDR1 LNHDA, CDR2 SQIVND (reference sequence). This CDR3 has 13 residues. CDR3 nucleotides: TGTGCCGCCAGTAAGAGGGGGGAAACTGAAGCTTTCTTT. This encodes CAASKRGETEAFF.

This clonotype was counted many times. This CDR3 reads CASSGLAGPYNEQFF. CDR3 nucleotide sequence: TGTGCCAGCAGCGGACTAGCGGGACCCTACAATGAGCAGTTCTTC. This chain links TRBV2 with TRBJ2-1; 12 bases are shared with TRBD2. Per germline, CDR1 SNHLY and CDR2 FYNNEI. The ends lost 6 bases at V and 2 bases at J; junction bases unmatched: 2. The CDR3 consists of 15 residues. Full variable domain (remainder filled in from reference TRBV2 and TRBJ2-1): EPEVTQTPSHQVTQMGQEVILRCVPISNHLYFYWYRQILGQKVEFLVSFYNNEISEKSEIFDDQFSVERPDGSNFTLKIRSTKLEDSAMYFCASSGLAGPYNEQFFGPGTRLTVL.

The V gene is TRBV3-1, the J gene TRBJ1-1; D unclear. The CDR3 loop spans 14 amino acids. CDR1 LGHDT and CDR2 YNNKEL come from the germline V gene (reference sequence). The germline V and J ends were trimmed by 0 bases and 8 bases, with 13 bases remaining between them. The CDR3 sequence: CASSQDHRASEAFF. DNA for the CDR3: TGTGCCAGCAGCCAAGATCACAGAGCATCCGAAGCTTTCTTT.

This sequence joins TRBV7-9 and TRBJ1-5; TRBD1 aligns across 12 bases. V trimming: 4 bases; J trimming: 6 bases; junction bases outside the gene matches: 4. Germline-derived CDR1 and CDR2 are SEHNR and FQNEAQ (reference sequence). CDR3 size: 15 residues. The CDR3 DNA follows: TGTGCCAGCAGCTCGGGACAGGGGGCTTCTCAGCCCCAGCATTTT. This sequence encodes CASSSGQGASQPQHF.

By frequency in the sample, this clonotype is medium-sized. This chain joins TRBV6-1 and TRBJ2-7; D gene ambiguous. V was clipped by 11 bases and J by 3 bases, with 14 bases between them. Germline V gene sequence: CDR1 MNHNS, CDR2 SASEGT. The CDR3 consists of 12 residues. The CDR3 sequence: CAHSRTGYEQYF. CDR3 nucleotides: TGTGCCCACTCCCGGACCGGCTACGAGCAGTACTTC.